The clone carrying this T cell receptor beta chain was recorded at least ten times. This entry belongs to a study of identical twins. CDR3 length equals 11 residues. Trimming took off 5 bases at V and 6 bases at J, with 8 bases between the two ends. TCRdb ran MiXCR on the 5' RACE reads and lists one entry per CDR3 protein. Among about 210,000 distinct CDR3 sequences listed, 9.4% were seen once. The rearrangement uses TRBV12-3 or TRBV12-4 and TRBJ2-7; no clear D gene. The sample taken for sequencing was memory (CD45RO+) T cells sorted from blood. The sequence was obtained from a young woman in good health. In nucleotides, the CDR3 is TGTGCCAGCAGTAACTTGGCCGAGCAGTACTTC. Amino acid sequence: CASSNLAEQYF.